This T cell receptor (beta chain) comes out of a study of shared clonotypes between healthy human individuals. Study overall: The study used three CD4 naive, three CD4 memory, two CD8 naive and one CD8 memory plate per donor.

V lost 0 bases and J 0 bases, leaving 7 bases between the germline ends. The CDR3 spans 15 residues. In germline, CDR1 is SGHRS, CDR2 YFSETQ. To note about this clone: Other DNA sequences in this specimen translate into the identical CDR3.

The assay used deep level. The table came from immunoSEQ multiplex PCR; TCRdb's copy has only in-frame clones and leaves some out. The sample carries about 1.5 million clones, about 98% recorded once. V and J are TRBV5-1 and TRBJ2-1; D remains ambiguous. Sequencing was performed on naive CD4+ T cells sorted from blood. The subset is: CD45RA+ positively selected. This TCR derives from a man aged 25-40 years in good health. The CDR3 is CASSLASPSYNEQFF. For the CDR3, the DNA is TGCGCCAGCAGCTTGGCCAGCCCCTCCTACAATGAGCAGTTCTTC.